This TCR beta chain was found in a study of CD8+ T cells in alopecia areata. About the research overall: Twice daily, treated patients received 5 to 10 mg of oral tofacitinib.

The V gene lost 5 bases and the J gene lost 6 bases, with 14 bases spanning the gap. The CDR3 spans 14 residues. Germline CDR1 MNHEY, CDR2 SVGAGI. Stated treatment: oral pan-JAK inhibitor, 5-10 mg twice daily. Extracted from the samples, RNA was reverse transcribed into cDNA to serve as the sequencing template. The method was immunoSEQ multiplex PCR; TCRdb's version includes in-frame clones alone and lacks a portion of them. The top ten clones hold around 1.2% of a sample with about 210,000 clones, around 65% of them seen once. The sequence was obtained from a human donor with alopecia areata. The chain has TRBV6-5 and TRBJ2-4; TRBD1 is a possible D gene (6 bases). The starting material was CD4+ T cells sorted from blood, obtained at approximately week 42, from a patient treated with tofacitinib. The CDR3 protein is CASSDRDTTNIQYF. CDR3 DNA sequence: TGTGCCAGCAGTGACCGGGACACGACAAACATTCAGTACTTC.